Listed below are T cell receptor beta chains from one sample, sequenced in a study of OX40 agonist ivuxolimab in advanced cancers. The repertoire was sequenced with immunoSEQ multiplex PCR; TCRdb's copy has only in-frame clones and lacks some. Found here are some 50,000 clones, just under 90% of them singletons; the top ten hold roughly 5%. This material consisted of CD4+ or CD8+ T cells sorted from blood, taken in a trial of the OX40 agonist ivuxolimab. These receptor sequences come from an adult with an advanced solid tumor such as melanoma, head and neck, liver or kidney cancer. Each CDR3 is given with its conserved first and last residue. The D gene is left open where the match is weak. Part of the rows lack a size; the others show once, few, many or a class for expanded clones.

D gene: TRBD2
V gene: TRBV25-1
clone size: .
J gene: TRBJ2-5
CDR3 DNA: TGTGCCAGCAGTCCAGGACTAGCGGGAGGCAAAGAGACCCAGTACTTC
CDR3 protein: CASSPGLAGGKETQYF

D gene: .
V gene: TRBV6-5
clone size: .
J gene: TRBJ1-2
CDR3 DNA: TGTGCCAGCAGTTCTCCACAAGTCTATGGCTACACCTTC
CDR3 protein: CASSSPQVYGYTF

D gene: TRBD2
V gene: TRBV29-1
clone size: .
J gene: TRBJ2-1
CDR3 DNA: TGCAGCGTTGAAACCTTCAAGCGGGGAGATTACAATGAGCAGTTCTTC
CDR3 protein: CSVETFKRGDYNEQFF

D gene: .
V gene: TRBV27
clone size: .
J gene: TRBJ2-7
CDR3 DNA: TGTGCCAGCATTTCCTTTGTCTACGAGCAGTACTTC
CDR3 protein: CASISFVYEQYF

D gene: TRBD1
V gene: TRBV27
clone size: .
J gene: TRBJ2-1
CDR3 DNA: TGTGCCAGCAGTAGAAAGACAGGGGGACGGGGTTACAATGAGCAGTTCTTC
CDR3 protein: CASSRKTGGRGYNEQFF

D gene: TRBD1
V gene: TRBV30
clone size: .
J gene: TRBJ2-2
CDR3 DNA: TGTGCCTGGAGTCGGGACAGGGGTGGGGAGCTGTTTTTT
CDR3 protein: CAWSRDRGGELFF

D gene: .
V gene: TRBV7-2
clone size: .
J gene: TRBJ2-1
CDR3 DNA: TGTGCCAGCAGGGGAGGACGCTCTAATGAGCAGTTCTTC
CDR3 protein: CASRGGRSNEQFF

D gene: TRBD2
V gene: TRBV6-7
clone size: .
J gene: TRBJ2-3
CDR3 DNA: TGTGCCAGCAGTTACGACTCACTAGCGCCCCGCACAGATACGCAGTATTTT
CDR3 protein: CASSYDSLAPRTDTQYF

D gene: TRBD1
V gene: TRBV20-1
clone size: .
J gene: TRBJ1-1
CDR3 DNA: TGCAGTGCTTTACAGGGGCCTGAAGCTTTCTTT
CDR3 protein: CSALQGPEAFF

D gene: TRBD1
V gene: TRBV30
clone size: .
J gene: TRBJ1-5
CDR3 DNA: TGTGCCTGGAGTACACGGACAGGGGCTAGCAATCAGCCCCAGCATTTT
CDR3 protein: CAWSTRTGASNQPQHF

D gene: TRBD2
V gene: TRBV18
clone size: .
J gene: TRBJ2-2
CDR3 DNA: TGTGCCAGCTCACCAAGCGGGACCGCGACCGGGGAGCTGTTTTTT
CDR3 protein: CASSPSGTATGELFF

D gene: TRBD2
V gene: TRBV5-6
clone size: .
J gene: TRBJ2-5
CDR3 DNA: TGTGCCAGCAGCTTGAGGACTAGCGGGAGGGCAGTACGAAAGACCCAGTACTTC
CDR3 protein: CASSLRTSGRAVRKTQYF

D gene: .
V gene: TRBV18
clone size: .
J gene: TRBJ2-3
CDR3 DNA: TGTGCCAGCTCACCACTGGGGGGTCGGGAGTATTTT
CDR3 protein: CASSPLGGREYF

D gene: .
V gene: TRBV5-1
clone size: .
J gene: TRBJ2-2
CDR3 DNA: TGCGCCAGCAGCTTGGCCTCCCAGGGACGGAACACCGGGGAGCTGTTTTTT
CDR3 protein: CASSLASQGRNTGELFF

D gene: .
V gene: TRBV5-6
clone size: .
J gene: TRBJ2-5
CDR3 DNA: TGTGCCAGCAGCTTGAAAGGCCGCGAGACCCAGTACTTC
CDR3 protein: CASSLKGRETQYF

D gene: .
V gene: TRBV5-5
clone size: .
J gene: TRBJ2-7
CDR3 DNA: TGTGCCAGCAGCGCCCCAGGGTTTCGCGACGAGCAGTACTTC
CDR3 protein: CASSAPGFRDEQYF

D gene: .
V gene: TRBV28
clone size: once
J gene: TRBJ2-7
CDR3 DNA: TGTGCCAGCAGTGCCGCCTCGTGGGATAACGAGCAGTACTTC
CDR3 protein: CASSAASWDNEQYF

D gene: .
V gene: TRBV5-1
clone size: .
J gene: TRBJ2-7
CDR3 DNA: TGCGCCAGCAGCTTGGGGGACCCAAGGAAGGACGAGCAGTACTTC
CDR3 protein: CASSLGDPRKDEQYF

D gene: .
V gene: TRBV2
clone size: .
J gene: TRBJ2-7
CDR3 DNA: TGTGCCAGCAGTGGAGGGCTGGGGGGTACGCCCTACGAGCAGTACTTC
CDR3 protein: CASSGGLGGTPYEQYF

D gene: .
V gene: TRBV7-2
clone size: .
J gene: TRBJ2-3
CDR3 DNA: TGTGCCAGCCGACCACTCCGATACACAGATACGCAGTATTTT
CDR3 protein: CASRPLRYTDTQYF

D gene: .
V gene: TRBV7-6
clone size: .
J gene: TRBJ1-3
CDR3 DNA: TGTGCCAGCAGCTTAAATTCGGTTCGGGACTTAGACTCTGGAAACACCATATATTTT
CDR3 protein: CASSLNSVRDLDSGNTIYF

D gene: TRBD1
V gene: TRBV5-4
clone size: .
J gene: TRBJ2-3
CDR3 DNA: TGTGCCAGCAGCTTCCAGGGACAGGGGGCAGATACGCAGTATTTT
CDR3 protein: CASSFQGQGADTQYF

D gene: TRBD1
V gene: TRBV2
clone size: .
J gene: TRBJ1-1
CDR3 DNA: TGTGCCAGCAGAAGGACAGGGAACACTGAAGCTTTCTTT
CDR3 protein: CASRRTGNTEAFF

D gene: .
V gene: TRBV7-3
clone size: .
J gene: TRBJ1-1
CDR3 DNA: TGTGCCAGCAGATTATCCCCCAGGGACACTGAAGCTTTCTTT
CDR3 protein: CASRLSPRDTEAFF

D gene: TRBD1
V gene: TRBV18
clone size: .
J gene: TRBJ1-5
CDR3 DNA: TGTGCCAGCTCATCGATGGCAATGACAGGGGGCAATCAGCCCCAGCATTTT
CDR3 protein: CASSSMAMTGGNQPQHF

D gene: TRBD2
V gene: TRBV28
clone size: .
J gene: TRBJ2-1
CDR3 DNA: TGTGCCAGCAGTTTAGGCACTAGCGATGAGCAGTTCTTC
CDR3 protein: CASSLGTSDEQFF

D gene: .
V gene: TRBV5-1
clone size: few
J gene: TRBJ2-2
CDR3 DNA: TGCGCCAGCAGCTTGAGGGGGGATAACACCGGGGAGCTGTTTTTT
CDR3 protein: CASSLRGDNTGELFF

D gene: TRBD1
V gene: TRBV28
clone size: .
J gene: TRBJ2-7
CDR3 DNA: TGTGCCAGCAGCAGAAGACTAGGGACAGGGGACTCCTACGAGCAGTACTTC
CDR3 protein: CASSRRLGTGDSYEQYF

D gene: .
V gene: TRBV28
clone size: .
J gene: TRBJ1-4
CDR3 DNA: TGTGCCAGCAGCCCGACTTGGGGAAAACTGTTTTTT
CDR3 protein: CASSPTWGKLFF

D gene: TRBD2
V gene: TRBV7-3
clone size: .
J gene: TRBJ2-3
CDR3 DNA: TGTGCCAGCAGCTTAAGCGGGAGGGCCCCAGATACGCAGTATTTT
CDR3 protein: CASSLSGRAPDTQYF

D gene: .
V gene: TRBV19
clone size: .
J gene: TRBJ1-1
CDR3 DNA: TGTGCCAGTAGTACGGACATTTGGAACACTGAAGCTTTCTTT
CDR3 protein: CASSTDIWNTEAFF

D gene: .
V gene: TRBV11-2
clone size: .
J gene: TRBJ2-6
CDR3 DNA: TGTGCCAGCAGGAAGTGGGGTGGCTCTGGGGCCAACGTCCTGACTTTC
CDR3 protein: CASRKWGGSGANVLTF

D gene: .
V gene: TRBV7-2
clone size: .
J gene: TRBJ2-7
CDR3 DNA: TGTGCCAGCAGCTCTTTAGACTACGAGCAGTACTTC
CDR3 protein: CASSSLDYEQYF

D gene: .
V gene: TRBV9
clone size: .
J gene: TRBJ2-1
CDR3 DNA: TGTGCCAGCAGCGTTCAGGACTTATACAATGAGCAGTTCTTC
CDR3 protein: CASSVQDLYNEQFF

D gene: TRBD1
V gene: TRBV4-2
clone size: .
J gene: TRBJ1-5
CDR3 DNA: TGTGCCAGCAGCCAAGATCATAGTCCGGACAGGGGCCGTCGGCATAGCAATCAGCCCCAGCATTTT
CDR3 protein: CASSQDHSPDRGRRHSNQPQHF

D gene: .
V gene: TRBV19
clone size: .
J gene: TRBJ2-2
CDR3 DNA: TGTGCCAGTAGTAGATTGGACAGCAAGAACACCGGGGAGCTGTTTTTT
CDR3 protein: CASSRLDSKNTGELFF

D gene: .
V gene: TRBV10-3
clone size: .
J gene: TRBJ1-3
CDR3 DNA: TGTGCCATCAGTGACCCCGGGGCCGTCTCTGGAAACACCATATATTTT
CDR3 protein: CAISDPGAVSGNTIYF

D gene: .
V gene: TRBV5-1
clone size: .
J gene: TRBJ2-7
CDR3 DNA: TGCGCCAGCAGCTTGGAGGGGCCCTACGAGCAGTACTTC
CDR3 protein: CASSLEGPYEQYF

D gene: .
V gene: TRBV27
clone size: .
J gene: TRBJ1-4
CDR3 DNA: TGTGCCAGCAGTTTAAAAGGGCCCGGGAGTGAAAAACTGTTTTTT
CDR3 protein: CASSLKGPGSEKLFF

D gene: .
V gene: TRBV25-1
clone size: once
J gene: TRBJ2-2
CDR3 DNA: TGTGCCAGCCAAGAACAGGCGTACACCGGGGAGCTGTTTTTT
CDR3 protein: CASQEQAYTGELFF

D gene: .
V gene: TRBV19
clone size: .
J gene: TRBJ1-2
CDR3 DNA: TGTGCCAGTAGTCCGGGACGGAACTATGGCTACACCTTC
CDR3 protein: CASSPGRNYGYTF

D gene: TRBD2
V gene: TRBV28
clone size: .
J gene: TRBJ2-3
CDR3 DNA: TGTGCCAGTTTCGGGAGGCGTGGAAGGACAGATACGCAGTATTTT
CDR3 protein: CASFGRRGRTDTQYF

D gene: .
V gene: TRBV7-2
clone size: .
J gene: TRBJ1-1
CDR3 DNA: TGTGCCAGCAGCTCGGGACGGACCAACACTGAAGCTTTCTTT
CDR3 protein: CASSSGRTNTEAFF

D gene: TRBD2
V gene: TRBV7-9
clone size: .
J gene: TRBJ2-7
CDR3 DNA: TGTGCCAGCAGCTTAGCGCGGGGGGTGGGAGGCGAGCAGTACTTC
CDR3 protein: CASSLARGVGGEQYF

D gene: .
V gene: TRBV9
clone size: .
J gene: TRBJ2-1
CDR3 DNA: TGTGCCAGCAGCACCAGGGTTGACTCCTACAATGAGCAGTTCTTC
CDR3 protein: CASSTRVDSYNEQFF

D gene: .
V gene: TRBV11-3
clone size: .
J gene: TRBJ2-5
CDR3 DNA: TGTGCCAGCAGCTCCAGGTCTGGCGGGACCCAGTACTTC
CDR3 protein: CASSSRSGGTQYF

D gene: .
V gene: TRBV7-8
clone size: .
J gene: TRBJ2-1
CDR3 DNA: TGTGCCAGCAGCCCCCAAGGGGCAGGGAATGAGCAGTTCTTC
CDR3 protein: CASSPQGAGNEQFF

D gene: .
V gene: TRBV5-6
clone size: .
J gene: TRBJ2-3
CDR3 DNA: TGTGCCAGCAGCTTGTTGCGGGGCCCCACAGATACGCAGTATTTT
CDR3 protein: CASSLLRGPTDTQYF

D gene: .
V gene: TRBV28
clone size: .
J gene: TRBJ1-1
CDR3 DNA: TGTGCCAGCAGTTTAGTGGGCCGGGGGAACACTGAAGCTTTCTTT
CDR3 protein: CASSLVGRGNTEAFF

D gene: .
V gene: TRBV30
clone size: .
J gene: TRBJ2-1
CDR3 DNA: TGTGCCTGGAGTGTTGGCAGGGGCTATTCCTACAATGAGCAGTTCTTC
CDR3 protein: CAWSVGRGYSYNEQFF

D gene: .
V gene: TRBV5-1
clone size: .
J gene: TRBJ2-5
CDR3 DNA: TGCGCCAGCAGCTTTGGGGCGGGGGAGACCCAGTACTTC
CDR3 protein: CASSFGAGETQYF

D gene: .
V gene: TRBV5-1
clone size: .
J gene: TRBJ2-3
CDR3 DNA: TGCGCCAGCCCGACGAAGGGTGGGGATACGCAGTATTTT
CDR3 protein: CASPTKGGDTQYF

D gene: TRBD1
V gene: TRBV7-9
clone size: .
J gene: TRBJ1-4
CDR3 DNA: TGTGCCAGCAGCTTAGGGAGACAGGGGACTGAAAAACTGTTTTTT
CDR3 protein: CASSLGRQGTEKLFF

D gene: TRBD1
V gene: TRBV6-1
clone size: .
J gene: TRBJ1-5
CDR3 DNA: TGTGCCAGCAGTGTAGCTTCAGGGGGCGGTGGTCAGCCCCAGCATTTT
CDR3 protein: CASSVASGGGGQPQHF